These 20 T cell receptor beta chains share one sample of origin, sequenced in a study of blood T cell repertoires in COVID-19. Repertoires were generated with immunoSEQ multiplex PCR, while TCRdb's copy carries only in-frame clones and drops some. The data hold fewer than 350,000 clones, with around nine tenths observed a single time. Sequencing used PBMCs or T cells enriched from blood (not recorded which). Receptor source: a middle-aged woman who had recovered from COVID-19.

This chain joins TRBV6-5 and TRBJ2-7; a weak D match, TRBD2 (7 bases). Germline CDR1 is MNHEY and CDR2 is SVGAGI. V gave up 6 bases and J gave up 2 bases, with 14 bases separating them. CDR3 length: 14 amino acids. For the CDR3, the DNA is TGTGCCAGCAGGCCGGGGGGCACGGCCTACGAGCAGTACTTC. It codes for CASRPGGTAYEQYF.

The chain has TRBV19 and TRBJ1-6, with D unresolved. CDR3 length: 14 residues. The germline V gene has CDR1 LNHDA and CDR2 SQIVND (reference sequence). V was cut by 8 bases and J by 0 bases, with 8 bases left in between. DNA of the CDR3: TGTGCCAGTCAACAGAGCTCCTATAATTCACCCCTCCACTTT. Its translation is CASQQSSYNSPLHF.

In nucleotides, the CDR3 is TGTGCCAGCAGCTGGGATCCGGGGTACGAGCAGTACTTC. Amino acids: CASSWDPGYEQYF. The chain carries TRBV7-2 and TRBJ2-7, with a possible D match to TRBD2 (5 bases). Germline lookup yields CDR1 SGHTA and CDR2 FQGNSA. This CDR3 region has 13 residues. V was shortened by 4 bases and J by 4 bases, with 11 bases between the two germline ends.

This chain uses TRBV4-2 with TRBJ1-4, with a weak D call TRBD1 (6 bases). Germline V gene lookup returns CDR1 LGHNA and CDR2 YNFKEQ. This CDR3 comprises 17 residues. Trimming took off 2 bases at V and 2 bases at J, with 15 bases between the two ends. The CDR3 sequence: CASSQLTGPGTNEKLFF. DNA of the CDR3: TGTGCCAGCAGCCAACTAACAGGGCCTGGCACTAATGAAAAACTGTTTTTT.

This chain joins TRBV4-3 and TRBJ1-4, with D uncertain. V lost 1 base, J lost 0 bases, and 6 bases lay in between. There are 15 residues in the CDR3. Germline V gives CDR1 LGHNA, CDR2 YSLEER. The CDR3 sequence is CASSQGHATNEKLFF. CDR3 sequence (DNA): TGCGCCAGCAGCCAAGGACATGCAACTAATGAAAAACTGTTTTTT.

CDR3 sequence (DNA): TGTGCCAGCTCACTATACTCTGGGGCCAACGTCCTGACTTTC. It translates to CASSLYSGANVLTF. The chain couples TRBV18 to TRBJ2-6; D is ambiguous. The CDR3 extends over 14 amino acids. V was cut by 4 bases and J by 0 bases, with 4 bases left in between. CDR1 and CDR2 from the germline V gene are KGHSH and LQKENI.

V usage is TRBV18 and J usage is TRBJ2-3; a weak D match, TRBD1 (6 bases). Germline-derived CDR1 and CDR2 are KGHSH and LQKENI. This CDR3 region has 14 residues. Trimming cost V 3 bases and J 5 bases, with 12 bases left between them. For the CDR3, the DNA is TGTGCCAGCTCACCCCTACAACAGGGAGATACGCAGTATTTT. Its protein is CASSPLQQGDTQYF.

This rearrangement joins TRBV5-6 to TRBJ2-7; 10 positions match TRBD1. This CDR3 contains 16 residues. Germline V gene lookup returns CDR1 SGHDT and CDR2 YYEEEE. Trimming at V came to 1 base and at J to 3 bases, leaving 7 bases not matched to a gene. The CDR3 bases are TGTGCCAGCAGCTTGCTCTCGGGGACAGGGGTCTACGAGCAGTACTTC. Translated: CASSLLSGTGVYEQYF.

This chain joins TRBV19 and TRBJ1-2; D might be TRBD1 (5 bases). The CDR3 is 14 amino acids. In germline, CDR1 is LNHDA, CDR2 SQIVND (reference sequence). The V end lost 0 bases, the J end lost 3 bases, and 8 bases lay between the germline ends. The CDR3 loop reads CASSIERGDYGYTF. The CDR3 bases are TGTGCCAGTAGTATAGAACGGGGGGACTATGGCTACACCTTC.

The chain couples TRBV10-2 to TRBJ2-1; D is unclear. Between the trimmed V and J ends, which lost 3 bases and 4 bases, there was a span of 4 bases. The CDR3 runs to 12 residues. Germline CDR1 reads WSHSY; CDR2 reads SAAADI. For the CDR3, the DNA is TGCGCCAGCAGTGACAGATACAATGAGCAGTTCTTC. It specifies CASSDRYNEQFF.

The rearrangement links TRBV11-2 to TRBJ1-2; the match to TRBD1 covers 8 bases. The V gene end was trimmed by 5 bases and the J gene end by 6 bases; junction bases not matched to a gene: 5. The CDR3 runs 13 residues. Per germline, CDR1 SGHAT and CDR2 FQNNGV. CDR3 region: CASSVDRGNGYTF. CDR3 DNA: TGTGCCAGCAGCGTCGACAGGGGCAATGGCTACACCTTC.

The gene calls are TRBV28 and TRBJ1-4; tentatively, D is TRBD1 (5 bases). CDR1 is MDHEN and CDR2 is SYDVKM in the germline V gene. The CDR3 is 13 residues long. The V and J ends lost 6 bases and 5 bases respectively, with 10 bases between them. The CDR3 DNA reads TGTGCCAGCAGACAGGAGGGGAATGAAAAACTGTTTTTT. Translating gives CASRQEGNEKLFF.

The chain uses TRBV28 and TRBJ2-3; no reliable D call. CDR1 and CDR2 (germline): MDHEN, SYDVKM. Trimming removed 6 bases from V and 1 base from J, with 11 bases in between. CDR3 length: 14 residues. The CDR3 bases are TGTGCCAGCAGACTTACCCAGGGCACAGATACGCAGTATTTT. This encodes CASRLTQGTDTQYF. Together with reference TRBV28 and TRBJ2-3, the CDR3 gives the full variable domain: DVKVTQSSRYLVKRTGEKVFLECVQDMDHENMFWYRQDPGLGLRLIYFSYDVKMKEKGDIPEGYSVSREKKERFSLILESASTNQTSMYLCASRLTQGTDTQYFGPGTRLTVL.

The chain combines TRBV2 with TRBJ2-7, with D possibly matching TRBD2 (7 bases). V lost 4 bases and J 4 bases, leaving 17 bases between the germline ends. The CDR3 is 15 residues long. CDR1 is SNHLY and CDR2 is FYNNEI in the germline V gene. CDR3 loop: CASSAWRAGHYEQYF. Here the CDR3 DNA reads TGTGCCAGCAGTGCCTGGCGAGCGGGACATTACGAGCAGTACTTC.

This clone has more than one count but fewer than ten. This rearrangement joins TRBV5-1 to TRBJ2-7; 8 bases line up with TRBD1. The CDR3 spans 15 residues. Germline-derived CDR1 and CDR2 are SGHRS and YFSETQ. The V segment lost 3 bases and the J segment 6 bases; nucleotides outside the gene matches: 11. DNA of the CDR3: TGCGCCAGCAGCTACACGACAGGGGCCTCTACCGAGCAGTACTTC. Its translation: CASSYTTGASTEQYF. Full variable domain (remainder filled in from reference TRBV5-1 and TRBJ2-7): KAGVTQTPRYLIKTRGQQVTLSCSPISGHRSVSWYQQTPGQGLQFLFEYFSETQRNKGNFPGRFSGRQFSNSRSEMNVSTLELGDSALYLCASSYTTGASTEQYFGPGTRLTVT.

The genes are TRBV28 and TRBJ1-4; D perhaps matches TRBD1 (5 bases). The CDR3 has 18 amino acids. Germline CDR1 reads MDHEN; CDR2 reads SYDVKM. V lost 5 bases, J lost 8 bases, and 27 bases lay in between. The CDR3 DNA is TGTGCCAGCAGTCAGATCACAAACAGGAGGGTAAAGGGGGAAAAACTGTTTTTT. It encodes CASSQITNRRVKGEKLFF.

This clone appeared a single time. The genes are TRBV23-1 and TRBJ2-7; D gene unclear. TRBV23-1 is assigned to the ORF class and has an uncertain function. The V gene lost 7 bases and the J gene lost 6 bases, with 13 bases spanning the gap. The length of the CDR3 is 12 residues. The CDR3: CASNYEPGEQYF. CDR3 bases: TGCGCCAGCAACTACGAACCTGGCGAGCAGTACTTC.

The V gene is TRBV2, the J gene TRBJ2-3; tentatively, D is TRBD1 (6 bases). The CDR3 runs to 15 residues. The V end was cut by 7 bases, the J end by 7 bases, with 21 bases between. Germline CDR1 and CDR2: SNHLY and FYNNEI. CDR3 bases: TGTGCCAGCAAGCAGGGGCCAACTTCACTCAATACGCAGTATTTT. Translated: CASKQGPTSLNTQYF.

The rearrangement joins TRBV4-1 to TRBJ2-1; 15 bases fit TRBD2. CDR1 and CDR2 (germline): MGHRA, YSYEKL. After removal of 1 base from V and 2 bases from J, the junction contained 6 bases not matched to a gene. The CDR3 loop spans 19 amino acids. CDR3 coding DNA: TGCGCCAGCAGCCAAGCGCCGGGACTAGCGGGAGGAGCCTACAATGAGCAGTTCTTC. Protein: CASSQAPGLAGGAYNEQFF.

This chain links TRBV28 with TRBJ2-3; unclear D gene. Between the trimmed V and J ends, which lost 8 bases and 1 base, there was a span of 19 bases. Germline V lookup: CDR1 MDHEN, CDR2 SYDVKM. The CDR3 spans 16 residues. CDR3 sequence: CASSSPGFTGTDTQYF. The CDR3 DNA follows: TGTGCCAGCTCCTCACCCGGTTTTACCGGCACAGATACGCAGTATTTT. Using reference TRBV28 and TRBJ2-3 for the parts outside the CDR3, the full variable domain is DVKVTQSSRYLVKRTGEKVFLECVQDMDHENMFWYRQDPGLGLRLIYFSYDVKMKEKGDIPEGYSVSREKKERFSLILESASTNQTSMYLCASSSPGFTGTDTQYFGPGTRLTVL.